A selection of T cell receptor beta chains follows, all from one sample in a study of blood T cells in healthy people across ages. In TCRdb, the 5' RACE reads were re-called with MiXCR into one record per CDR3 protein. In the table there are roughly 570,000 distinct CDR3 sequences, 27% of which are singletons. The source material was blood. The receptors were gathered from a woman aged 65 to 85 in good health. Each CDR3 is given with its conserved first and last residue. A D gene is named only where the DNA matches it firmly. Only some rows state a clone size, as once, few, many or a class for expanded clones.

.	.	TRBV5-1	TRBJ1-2	TGCGCCAGCAGCGAGGACAAGGGGGACTACACCTTC	CASSEDKGDYTF
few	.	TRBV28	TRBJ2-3	TGTGCCAGCAGCATAACCGGGACTCAGACAGATACGCAGTATTTT	CASSITGTQTDTQYF
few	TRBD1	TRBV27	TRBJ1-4	TGTGCCAGCAGTTTGGTAGGGACAGGGAGTAATGAAATACTGTTTTTT	CASSLVGTGSNEILFF
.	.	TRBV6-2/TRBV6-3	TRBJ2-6	TGTGCCAGCAGTTACGGCCTCTCTGGGGCCAACGTCCTGACTTTC	CASSYGLSGANVLTF
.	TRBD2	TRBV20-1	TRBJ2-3	TGCAGTGCTAGTAAGGTTAGCGGGGGGACCACAGATACGCAGTATTTT	CSASKVSGGTTDTQYF
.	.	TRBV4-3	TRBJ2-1	TGCGCCAGCAGCCAATATCGGGACCTAACGGCGGATGAGCAGTTCTTC	CASSQYRDLTADEQFF
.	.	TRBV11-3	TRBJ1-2	TGTGCCAGCAGCCGCAACAGGGCTAACTATGGCTACACCTTC	CASSRNRANYGYTF
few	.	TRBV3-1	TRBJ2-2	TGTGCCAGCAGCCAAAGTGGGTCCACCGGGGAGCTGTTTTTT	CASSQSGSTGELFF
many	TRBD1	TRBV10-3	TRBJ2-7	TGTGCCATCAGTGACGGACAGGGCTACGAGCAGTACTTC	CAISDGQGYEQYF
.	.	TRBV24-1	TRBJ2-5	TGTGCCACCAGTGATTCCGGCAGGGGAGAGACCCAGTACTTC	CATSDSGRGETQYF
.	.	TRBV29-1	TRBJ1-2	TGCAGTGTTAGTGCGCAATGGTACCGATACTATGGCTACACCTTC	CSVSAQWYRYYGYTF
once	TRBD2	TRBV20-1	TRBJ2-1	TGCAGTGCTAGAGGCGGGGGCGGGGGGAACAATGAGCAGTTCTTC	CSARGGGGGNNEQFF
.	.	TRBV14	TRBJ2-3	TGTGCCAGCAGCGACCTTGTCGGGGTTGGCACAGATACGCAGTATTTT	CASSDLVGVGTDTQYF
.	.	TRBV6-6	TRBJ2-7	TGTGCCAGCAGTTACTCCCAGAGCTACGAGCAGTACTTC	CASSYSQSYEQYF
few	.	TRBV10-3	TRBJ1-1	TGTGCCATCAGAGAGACGGATGGGACTACAGCTTTCTTT	CAIRETDGTTAFF
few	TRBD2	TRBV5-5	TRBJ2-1	TGTGCCAGCAGCTCCTTAGCGGGGGCGCCTCAGTTCTTC	CASSSLAGAPQFF
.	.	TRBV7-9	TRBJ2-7	TGTGCCAGCAGCTTAGCGGGCGTACCTATAAGGAACTACGAGCAGTACTTC	CASSLAGVPIRNYEQYF
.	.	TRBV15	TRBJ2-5	TGTGCCACCAGCCGACAAGAGCCGGGGGAGACCCAGTACTTC	CATSRQEPGETQYF
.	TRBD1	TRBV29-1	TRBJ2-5	TGCAGCGCAGCGGACAGGGCCAGAAAAGAGACCCAGTACTTC	CSAADRARKETQYF
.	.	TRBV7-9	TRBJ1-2	TGTGCCAGCAGCTTAAGCAGGGAAGATGGCTACACCTTC	CASSLSREDGYTF
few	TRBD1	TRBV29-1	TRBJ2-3	TGCAGCGTTGTCCGGGACAGGGGGAGCACAGATACGCAGTATTTT	CSVVRDRGSTDTQYF
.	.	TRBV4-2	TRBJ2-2	TGTGCCAGCAACCAAGACAGCTCGTCGGACACCGGGGAGCTGTTTTTT	CASNQDSSSDTGELFF
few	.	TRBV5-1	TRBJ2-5	TGCGCCAGCAGCTTGGCGGTCTCGTACCAAGAGACCCAGTACTTC	CASSLAVSYQETQYF
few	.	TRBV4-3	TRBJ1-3	TGCGCCAGCAGCCTGGCCGCGAAAGCCTCTGGAAACACCATATATTTT	CASSLAAKASGNTIYF
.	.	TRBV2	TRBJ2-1	TGTGCCAGCAGTGAAAGTTTCCCCGCGAGGAATGAGCAGTTCTTC	CASSESFPARNEQFF
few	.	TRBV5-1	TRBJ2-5	TGCGCCAGCAGTGTTTTTCAAGAGACCCAGTACTTC	CASSVFQETQYF
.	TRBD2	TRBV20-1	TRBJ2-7	TGCAGTGCTTCGGGGACTAGCCTCCTCTACGAGCAGTACTTC	CSASGTSLLYEQYF
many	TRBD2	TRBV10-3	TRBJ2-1	TGTGCCATCAAACTAGCGGGGGATTACAATGAGCAGTTCTTC	CAIKLAGDYNEQFF
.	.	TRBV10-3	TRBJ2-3	TGTGCCATCAGTGGGTCGGATACGCAGTATTTT	CAISGSDTQYF
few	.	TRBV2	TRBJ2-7	TGTGCCAGCGGATTTCTTTTGGACACTTACGAGCAGTACTTC	CASGFLLDTYEQYF
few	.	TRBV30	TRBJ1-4	TGTGCCTGGAGTTGGGGGGCCCAATCCCAAGCAACTAATGAAAAACTGTTTTTT	CAWSWGAQSQATNEKLFF
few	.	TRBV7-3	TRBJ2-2	TGTGCCAGCAAGAATCTGGGAATCGGGGAGCTGTTTTTT	CASKNLGIGELFF
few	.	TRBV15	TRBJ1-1	TGTGCCACCAGCAGAGATAAGTTAAAAAACACTGAAGCTTTCTTT	CATSRDKLKNTEAFF
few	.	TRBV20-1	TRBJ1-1	TGCAGTGCTAGAGATGCCAGGGCGAGGGTAAACACTGGAGCTTTCTTT	CSARDARARVNTGAFF
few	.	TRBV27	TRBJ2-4	TGTGCCAGCAGTAACGGAGGAAACATTCAGTACTTC	CASSNGGNIQYF
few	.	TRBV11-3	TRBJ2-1	TGTGCCAGCAGCTTAGGACGCGGGATGAACAATGAGCAGTTCTTC	CASSLGRGMNNEQFF
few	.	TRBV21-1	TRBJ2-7	TGTGCCAGCAGTACCCGGATTGGCCTCTCCTACGAGCAGTACTTC	CASSTRIGLSYEQYF
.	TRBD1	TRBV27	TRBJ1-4	TGTGCCAGCAGGGAGACAGGGCGGGATGAAAAACTGTTTTTT	CASRETGRDEKLFF